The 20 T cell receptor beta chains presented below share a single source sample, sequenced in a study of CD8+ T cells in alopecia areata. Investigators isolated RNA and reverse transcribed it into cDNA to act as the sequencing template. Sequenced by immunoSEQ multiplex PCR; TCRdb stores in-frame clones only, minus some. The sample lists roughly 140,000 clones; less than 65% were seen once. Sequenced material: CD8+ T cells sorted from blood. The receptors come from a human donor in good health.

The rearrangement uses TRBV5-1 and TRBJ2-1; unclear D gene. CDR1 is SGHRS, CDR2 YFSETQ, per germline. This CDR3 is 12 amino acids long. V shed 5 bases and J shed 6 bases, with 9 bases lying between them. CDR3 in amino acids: CASRLSSNEQFF. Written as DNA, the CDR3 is TGCGCCAGCAGGCTTAGCAGCAATGAGCAGTTCTTC.

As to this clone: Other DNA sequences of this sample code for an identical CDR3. CDR3 coding DNA: TGCAGCGTTGGAGCTAGTGGTAAAACAGATACGCAGTATTTT. As protein: CSVGASGKTDTQYF. The chain links TRBV29-1 to TRBJ2-3; D gene ambiguous. The CDR3 length is 14 residues. V dropped 4 bases and J dropped 3 bases, with 14 bases sitting between them. From germline, CDR1 is SQVTM and CDR2 ANQGSEA.

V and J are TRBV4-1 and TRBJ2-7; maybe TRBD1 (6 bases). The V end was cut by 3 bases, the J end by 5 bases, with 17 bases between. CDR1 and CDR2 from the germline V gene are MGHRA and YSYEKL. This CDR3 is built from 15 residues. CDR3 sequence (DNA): TGCGCCAGCAGCCATCGGCAGGGGCCTAGGGACGAGCAGTACTTC. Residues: CASSHRQGPRDEQYF.

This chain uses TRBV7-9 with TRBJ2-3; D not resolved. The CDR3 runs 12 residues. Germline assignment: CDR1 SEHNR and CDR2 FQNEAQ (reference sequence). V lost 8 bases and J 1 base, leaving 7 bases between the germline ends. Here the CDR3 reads CASSKGTDTQYF. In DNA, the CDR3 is TGTGCCAGCTCCAAGGGCACAGATACGCAGTATTTT.

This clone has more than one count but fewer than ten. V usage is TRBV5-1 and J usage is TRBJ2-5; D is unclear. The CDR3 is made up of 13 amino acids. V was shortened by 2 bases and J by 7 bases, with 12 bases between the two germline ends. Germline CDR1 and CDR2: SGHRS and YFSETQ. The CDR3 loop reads CASSFDPLGTQYF. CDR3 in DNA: TGCGCCAGCAGCTTCGACCCTCTCGGGACCCAGTACTTC. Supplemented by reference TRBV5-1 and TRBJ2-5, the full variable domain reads KAGVTQTPRYLIKTRGQQVTLSCSPISGHRSVSWYQQTPGQGLQFLFEYFSETQRNKGNFPGRFSGRQFSNSRSEMNVSTLELGDSALYLCASSFDPLGTQYFGPGTRLLVL.

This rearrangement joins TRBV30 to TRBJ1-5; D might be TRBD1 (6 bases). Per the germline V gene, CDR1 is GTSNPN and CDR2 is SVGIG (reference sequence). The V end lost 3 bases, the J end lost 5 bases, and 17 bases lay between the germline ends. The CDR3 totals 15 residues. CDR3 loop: CAWSVATGRDQPQHF. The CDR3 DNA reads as TGTGCCTGGAGCGTAGCAACAGGGCGGGATCAGCCCCAGCATTTT.

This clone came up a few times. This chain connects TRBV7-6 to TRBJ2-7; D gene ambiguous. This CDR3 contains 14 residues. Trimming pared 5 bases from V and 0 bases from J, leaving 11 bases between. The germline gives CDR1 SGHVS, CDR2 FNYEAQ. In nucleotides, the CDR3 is TGTGCCAGCAGCCCGGGCCCGAGCTCCTACGAGCAGTACTTC. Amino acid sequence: CASSPGPSSYEQYF.

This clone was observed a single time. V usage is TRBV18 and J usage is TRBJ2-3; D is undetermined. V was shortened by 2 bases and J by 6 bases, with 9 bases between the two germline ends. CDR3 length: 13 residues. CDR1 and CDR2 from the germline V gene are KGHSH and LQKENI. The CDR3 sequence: CASSPAEWDTQYF. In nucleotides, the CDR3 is TGTGCCAGCTCACCAGCTGAGTGGGATACGCAGTATTTT.

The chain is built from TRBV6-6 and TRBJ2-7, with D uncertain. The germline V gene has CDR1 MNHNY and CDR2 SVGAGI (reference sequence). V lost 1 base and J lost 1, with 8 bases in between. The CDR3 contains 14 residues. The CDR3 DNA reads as TGTGCCAGCAGTTACTTGGGGTTGTCCTACGAGCAGTACTTC. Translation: CASSYLGLSYEQYF.

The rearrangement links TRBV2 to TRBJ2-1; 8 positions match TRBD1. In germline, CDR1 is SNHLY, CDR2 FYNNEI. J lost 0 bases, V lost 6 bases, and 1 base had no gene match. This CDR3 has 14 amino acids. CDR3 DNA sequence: TGTGCCAGCAGGCAGGGGGCCTCCTACAATGAGCAGTTCTTC. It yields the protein CASRQGASYNEQFF.

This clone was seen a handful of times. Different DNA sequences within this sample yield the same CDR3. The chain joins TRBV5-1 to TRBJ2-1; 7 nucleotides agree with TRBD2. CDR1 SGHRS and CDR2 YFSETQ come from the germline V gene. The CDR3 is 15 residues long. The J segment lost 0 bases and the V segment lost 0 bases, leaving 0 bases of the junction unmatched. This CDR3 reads CASSLGGSSYNEQFF. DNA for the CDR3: TGCGCCAGCAGCTTGGGCGGGAGCTCCTACAATGAGCAGTTCTTC.

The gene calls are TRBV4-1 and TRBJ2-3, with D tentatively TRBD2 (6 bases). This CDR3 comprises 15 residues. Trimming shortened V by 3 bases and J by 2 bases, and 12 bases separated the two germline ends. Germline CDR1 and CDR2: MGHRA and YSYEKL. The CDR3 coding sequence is TGCGCCAGCAGCCACGGCGGGAACCCCACAGATACGCAGTATTTT. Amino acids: CASSHGGNPTDTQYF.

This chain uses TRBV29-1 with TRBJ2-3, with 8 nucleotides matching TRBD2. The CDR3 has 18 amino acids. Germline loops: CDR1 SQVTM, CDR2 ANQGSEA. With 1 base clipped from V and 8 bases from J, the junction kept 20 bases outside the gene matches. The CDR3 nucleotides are TGCAGCGTTGAAGGACGAACCCCCCTACGGCGGGAGGTCCCTACGCAGTATTTT. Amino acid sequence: CSVEGRTPLRREVPTQYF.

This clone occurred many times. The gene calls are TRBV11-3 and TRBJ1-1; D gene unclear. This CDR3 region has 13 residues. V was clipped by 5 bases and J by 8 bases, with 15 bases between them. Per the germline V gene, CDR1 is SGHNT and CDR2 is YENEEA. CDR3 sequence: CASSQSPKAEAFF. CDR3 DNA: TGTGCCAGCAGCCAAAGCCCTAAAGCGGAAGCTTTCTTT. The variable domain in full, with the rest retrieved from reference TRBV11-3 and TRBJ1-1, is EAGVVQSPRYKIIEKKQPVAFWCNPISGHNTLYWYLQNLGQGPELLIRYENEEAVDDSQLPKDRFSAERLKGVDSTLKIQPAELGDSAVYLCASSQSPKAEAFFGQGTRLTVV.

The CDR3 region has the DNA TGCAGCGTTCCGCGGGGGCTCGATGGTAGAAGCGGTGAAGCTTTCTTT. Translation: CSVPRGLDGRSGEAFF. The chain uses TRBV29-1 and TRBJ1-1; D might be TRBD1 (6 bases). CDR3 length: 16 residues. The V end lost 5 bases, the J end lost 7 bases, and 26 bases lay between the germline ends. Germline values: CDR1 SQVTM, CDR2 ANQGSEA.

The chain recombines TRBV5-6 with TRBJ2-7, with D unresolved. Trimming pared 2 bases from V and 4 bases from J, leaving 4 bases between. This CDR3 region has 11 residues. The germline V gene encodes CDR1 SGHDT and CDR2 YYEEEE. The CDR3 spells CASSFSYEQYF. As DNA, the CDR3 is TGTGCCAGCAGCTTCAGTTACGAGCAGTACTTC.

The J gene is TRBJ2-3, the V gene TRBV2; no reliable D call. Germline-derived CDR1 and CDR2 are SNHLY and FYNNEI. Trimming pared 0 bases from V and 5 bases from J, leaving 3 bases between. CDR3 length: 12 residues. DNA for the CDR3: TGTGCCAGCAGTGAAGCGAGAGATACGCAGTATTTT. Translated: CASSEARDTQYF.

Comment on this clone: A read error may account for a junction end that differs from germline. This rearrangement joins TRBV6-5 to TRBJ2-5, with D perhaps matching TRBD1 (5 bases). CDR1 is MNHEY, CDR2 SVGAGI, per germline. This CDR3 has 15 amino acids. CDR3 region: CASSYSIDSQETQYF. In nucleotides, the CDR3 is TGTGCCAGCAGCTACTCAATAGACAGCCAAGAGACCCAGTACTTC.

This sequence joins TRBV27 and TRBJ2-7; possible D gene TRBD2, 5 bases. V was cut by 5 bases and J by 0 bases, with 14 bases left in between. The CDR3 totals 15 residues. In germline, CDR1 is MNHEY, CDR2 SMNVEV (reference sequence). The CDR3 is CASSPLEESSYEQYF. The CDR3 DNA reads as TGTGCCAGCAGTCCCCTGGAGGAGAGCTCCTACGAGCAGTACTTC.

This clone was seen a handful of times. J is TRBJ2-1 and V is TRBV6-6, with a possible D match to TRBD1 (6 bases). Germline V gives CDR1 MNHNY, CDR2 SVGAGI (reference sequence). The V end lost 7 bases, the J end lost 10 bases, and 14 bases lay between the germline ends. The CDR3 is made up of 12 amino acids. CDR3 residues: CASNQPGTEQFF. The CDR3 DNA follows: TGTGCCAGCAACCAACCTGGGACAGAGCAGTTCTTC.